The T cell receptor (beta chain) described here comes from a study of blood T cell repertoires in COVID-19. The table came from immunoSEQ multiplex PCR; TCRdb's copy has only in-frame clones and leaves some out. The table shows roughly 330,000 clones, with around 92% occurring only once. This CDR3 spans 14 amino acids. Trimming left V 8 bases short and J 0 bases short, with 14 bases between. Germline CDR1 MNHEY, CDR2 SVGAGI. Input material: peripheral blood. The sequence was obtained from a man aged 18 to 29 who had recovered from COVID-19. This chain connects TRBV6-5 to TRBJ2-7, with a tentative D call TRBD1 (6 bases). DNA for the CDR3: TGTGCCAGCGGCCGACAGGCTTTCTCCTACGAGCAGTACTTC. Translation gives CASGRQAFSYEQYF.